The 28 T cell receptor beta chains reported below all come from one sample, sequenced in a study of human T cells and chemical hapten exposure. TCRdb analysed the RACE reads with MiXCR anew, one entry per CDR3 protein. This table has about 360,000 distinct CDR3 sequences, roughly 4.8% appearing once. The sample's time point: patch test 1, 2 weeks after DPC sensitization. Treatment denoted: therapeutic diphenylcyclopropenone sensitization with weekly scalp DPC. Sequencing was performed on whole blood, taken in connection with sensitization to the hapten diphenylcyclopropenone (DPC). The receptors originated from a woman in her fifties or sixties with alopecia areata. Some clones in this sample may be carry-over from other donors' samples.

This clonotype was picked up many times. The rearrangement uses TRBV5-5 and TRBJ1-5, with 7 bases that match TRBD1. V lost 1 base to trimming and J lost 5 bases; unmatched junction nucleotides: 6. The germline gives CDR1 SGHKS, CDR2 YYEKEE (reference sequence). CDR3 length equals 15 residues. In DNA form, the CDR3 reads TGTGCCAGCAGCTTGAGGGACAGTGGGTATCAGCCCCAGCATTTT. It translates to CASSLRDSGYQPQHF.

This clonotype came up many times. The chain recombines TRBV7-8 with TRBJ2-6; tentatively, D is TRBD1 (6 bases). Germline V lookup: CDR1 SGHVS, CDR2 FQNEAQ. The CDR3 length is 19 residues. The V end lost 2 bases, the J end lost 0 bases, and 17 bases lay between the germline ends. The CDR3 DNA reads as TGTGCCAGCAGCTTATATGGGACAAGAGGACCCTCTGGGGCCAACGTCCTGACTTTC. This translates into CASSLYGTRGPSGANVLTF. The full variable domain, with the rest looked up from reference TRBV7-8 and TRBJ2-6, is GAGVSQSPRYKVAKRGQDVALRCDPISGHVSLFWYQQALGQGPEFLTYFQNEAQLDKSGLPSDRFFAERPEGSVSTLKIQRTQQEDSAVYLCASSLYGTRGPSGANVLTFGAGSRLTVL.

This rearrangement joins TRBV20-1 to TRBJ2-3; 7 bases line up with TRBD2. Germline loops: CDR1 DFQATT, CDR2 SNEGSKA (reference sequence). The CDR3 spans 15 residues. J lost 0 bases, V lost 6 bases, and 9 bases had no gene match. CDR3 protein: CSALDPAGSTDTQYF. The CDR3 DNA follows: TGCAGTGCCCTAGACCCAGCGGGGAGCACAGATACGCAGTATTTT.

The rearrangement uses TRBV18 and TRBJ1-2, with TRBD1 as a possible D gene (6 bases). The CDR3 contains 14 residues. Looked up from germline, CDR1 is KGHSH and CDR2 is LQKENI. With 6 bases removed from V and 3 bases from J, the gap between germline ends came to 14 bases. CDR3 sequence reads: CASSRSRQDYGYTF. The DNA of the CDR3 is TGTGCCAGCTCGCGCTCTAGACAGGACTATGGCTACACCTTC.

This clonotype appeared many times. J is TRBJ1-1 and V is TRBV3-1; D unresolved. Between the trimmed V and J ends, which lost 1 base and 1 base, there was a span of 7 bases. Germline CDR1 LGHDT, CDR2 YNNKEL (reference sequence). The CDR3 totals 14 residues. The chain's CDR3 is CASSQGGPNTEAFF. As DNA, the CDR3 is TGTGCCAGCAGCCAAGGTGGTCCGAACACTGAAGCTTTCTTT.

This clonotype was seen more than once but under ten times. The V call is TRBV10-3, the J call TRBJ2-3; weak D call: TRBD2 (6 bases). Trimming left V 4 bases short and J 10 bases short, with 9 bases between. Germline V gene sequence: CDR1 ENHRY, CDR2 SYGVKD. This CDR3 region has 11 residues. The CDR3 coding sequence is TGTGCCATCAGTGGGACTACCTCGCAGTATTTT. Amino acids: CAISGTTSQYF.

This clonotype was counted ten times or more. The V gene is TRBV5-1, the J gene TRBJ1-5; D uncertain. V lost 0 bases and J lost 0, with 7 bases in between. Germline lookup yields CDR1 SGHRS and CDR2 YFSETQ. The CDR3 contains 15 residues. The DNA of the CDR3 is TGCGCCAGCAGCTTGGACGGATATAGCAATCAGCCCCAGCATTTT. Its protein product is CASSLDGYSNQPQHF.

Points on this clonotype: A clone one base away is much larger, so this may be a read error. The V call is TRBV7-2, the J call TRBJ2-1; TRBD1 is a possible D gene (5 bases). The CDR3 runs to 15 residues. The germline V gene encodes CDR1 SGHTA and CDR2 FQGNSA. CDR3 region: CDSTLGQGPGNEQFF. CDR3 coding DNA: TGTGACAGCACTCTAGGGCAGGGCCCGGGCAATGAGCAGTTCTTC. The full variable domain, rest sourced from reference TRBV7-2 and TRBJ2-1, is GAGVSQSPSNKVTEKGKDVELRCDPISGHTALYWYRQSLGQGLEFLIYFQGNSAPDKSGLPSDRFSAERTGGSVSTLTIQRTQQEDSAVYLCDSTLGQGPGNEQFFGPGTRLTVL.

This clonotype turned up a few times. The V gene is TRBV6-6, the J gene TRBJ1-1, with D unclear. The CDR3 sequence is 13 residues long. Between the trimmed V and J ends, which lost 2 bases and 6 bases, there was a span of 10 bases. Germline CDR1 MNHNY, CDR2 SVGAGI (reference sequence). This CDR3 reads CASSYTVVAEAFF. CDR3 in DNA: TGTGCCAGCAGTTACACGGTGGTGGCTGAAGCTTTCTTT.

This clonotype was recorded many times. The rearrangement uses TRBV6-1 and TRBJ1-1; D is ambiguous. The ends were cut back, 5 bases at V and 0 bases at J, with 13 bases in the middle. In germline, CDR1 is MNHNS, CDR2 SASEGT. This CDR3 comprises 15 residues. CDR3 nucleotide sequence: TGTGCCAGCAGTAGGTACTCGATAATGAACACTGAAGCTTTCTTT. Its protein is CASSRYSIMNTEAFF.

A few counts support this clonotype. This chain uses TRBV12-5 with TRBJ1-2; no reliable D call. The CDR3 sequence is 11 residues long. Germline values: CDR1 LGHNT, CDR2 FRNRAP. CDR3 in amino acids: CVGRAPYGYTF. The CDR3, as DNA: TGTGTTGGTCGAGCCCCCTATGGCTACACCTTC.

There are many counts of this clonotype. This sequence joins TRBV28 and TRBJ1-1; weak D call: TRBD1 (6 bases). The CDR3 loop spans 14 amino acids. Germline assignment: CDR1 MDHEN and CDR2 SYDVKM. V shed 2 bases and J shed 6 bases, with 13 bases lying between them. The CDR3 spells CASSLLLRGPEAFF. The CDR3 bases are TGTGCCAGCAGTTTACTTCTCAGGGGCCCTGAAGCTTTCTTT.

In its sample, this clonotype was seen many times. The J gene is TRBJ2-3, the V gene TRBV2, with 7 bases identical to TRBD1. This CDR3 is built from 15 residues. CDR1 is SNHLY and CDR2 is FYNNEI in the germline V gene. Trimming took 5 bases from V and 3 from J; bases not matched to a gene: 8. The CDR3 region is CASSLPGQRTDTQYF. The CDR3 region has the DNA TGTGCCAGCAGTCTCCCGGGACAGAGAACAGATACGCAGTATTTT.

The chain links TRBV12-3 or TRBV12-4 to TRBJ1-5; perhaps TRBD1 as D (5 bases). Trimming took off 7 bases at V and 3 bases at J, with 16 bases between the two ends. CDR3 length: 15 residues. The CDR3 DNA reads TGTGCCAGCACCATCCCGAGACAGATCAATCAGCCCCAGCATTTT. It specifies CASTIPRQINQPQHF.

J is TRBJ1-3 and V is TRBV3-1, with 7 bases that match TRBD1. The CDR3 sequence is 15 residues long. With 4 bases clipped from V and 0 bases from J, the junction kept 3 bases outside the gene matches. Per the germline V gene, CDR1 is LGHDT and CDR2 is YNNKEL (reference sequence). As DNA, the CDR3 is TGTGCCAGCAGCCGTTACAGGGGCTCTGGAAACACCATATATTTT. This sequence encodes CASSRYRGSGNTIYF. Full variable domain (missing parts from reference TRBV3-1 and TRBJ1-3): DTAVSQTPKYLVTQMGNDKSIKCEQNLGHDTMYWYKQDSKKFLKIMFSYNNKELIINETVPNRFSPKSPDKAHLNLHINSLELGDSAVYFCASSRYRGSGNTIYFGEGSWLTVV.

With regard to this clonotype: This may come from a read error, since a much larger clone is one base off. This chain joins TRBV11-2 and TRBJ1-1; D not certain. This CDR3 comprises 12 residues. Germline loops: CDR1 SGHAT, CDR2 FQNNGV. The CDR3 DNA follows: TGTGACAGCAGCCGGCGAGGCACTGAAGCTTTCTTT. Amino acid sequence: CDSSRRGTEAFF. The variable domain in full, with the rest retrieved from reference TRBV11-2 and TRBJ1-1, is EAGVAQSPRYKIIEKRQSVAFWCNPISGHATLYWYQQILGQGPKLLIQFQNNGVVDDSQLPKDRFSAERLKGVDSTLKIQPAKLEDSAVYLCDSSRRGTEAFFGQGTRLTVV.

A single count supports this clonotype. The chain joins TRBV6-5 to TRBJ2-5; D gene uncertain. Germline V lookup: CDR1 MNHEY, CDR2 SVGAGI. V lost 6 bases and J lost 2, with 16 bases in between. The CDR3 contains 15 residues. The CDR3 nucleotides are TGTGCCAGCAGCCGTGGACCGAGCATTCAAGAGACCCAGTACTTC. It specifies CASSRGPSIQETQYF.

Ten or more counts support this clonotype. The V call is TRBV29-1, the J call TRBJ2-3; no reliable D call. The V and J ends lost 7 bases and 6 bases respectively, with 8 bases between them. This CDR3 has 10 amino acids. CDR1 and CDR2 from the germline V gene are SQVTM and ANQGSEA. The CDR3 reads CSGLHDTQYF. CDR3 DNA: TGCAGCGGTCTTCATGATACGCAGTATTTT.

This CDR3 reads CASSYRGREETQYF. The CDR3 coding sequence is TGTGCCAGCAGTTACCGTGGGAGGGAAGAGACCCAGTACTTC. The genes are TRBV6-5 and TRBJ2-5; TRBD2 matches 7 bases. The ends lost 2 bases at V and 3 bases at J; junction bases unmatched: 3. CDR3 length: 14 amino acids. Germline lookup yields CDR1 MNHEY and CDR2 SVGAGI.

This clonotype was seen repeatedly, ten times or more. This sequence joins TRBV2 and TRBJ2-1, with TRBD1 as a possible D gene (5 bases). Per germline, CDR1 SNHLY and CDR2 FYNNEI. There are 14 residues in the CDR3. Trimming shortened V by 6 bases and J by 3 bases, and 12 bases separated the two germline ends. The DNA of the CDR3 is TGTGCCAGCAGCAGGGTAACCAACTACAATGAGCAGTTCTTC. Encoded protein: CASSRVTNYNEQFF.

This clonotype was recorded many times. This chain joins TRBV20-1 and TRBJ1-1, with D tentatively TRBD1 (6 bases). CDR3 length: 15 residues. V gave up 1 base and J gave up 1 base, with 13 bases separating them. Per the germline V gene, CDR1 is DFQATT and CDR2 is SNEGSKA (reference sequence). CDR3 coding DNA: TGCAGTGCTAGAGGCAATTCCAGGGGGAACACTGAAGCTTTCTTT. Translated, it gives CSARGNSRGNTEAFF.

This clonotype showed up many times. This sequence joins TRBV2 and TRBJ1-1; TRBD1 matches 8 bases. The CDR3 has 14 amino acids. Germline lookup yields CDR1 SNHLY and CDR2 FYNNEI. Trimming at V came to 2 bases and at J to 3 bases, leaving 2 bases not matched to a gene. CDR3 sequence reads: CASSERTGYTEAFF. The CDR3, as DNA: TGTGCCAGCAGTGAACGGACAGGGTACACTGAAGCTTTCTTT.

This clonotype occurred many times. The chain uses TRBV21-1 and TRBJ2-7; no check of the table's D call, TRBD2, against the DNA was made. TRBV21-1 corresponds to a pseudogene. The CDR3 runs 14 residues. CDR3 nucleotide sequence: TGTGCCAGCAGCAAAGGGATAGGCGGGTACGAGCAGTACTTC. This translates into CASSKGIGGYEQYF.

The sample holds many counts of this clonotype. The rearrangement joins TRBV30 to TRBJ1-1, with unresolved D. Germline assignment: CDR1 GTSNPN and CDR2 SVGIG (reference sequence). The length of the CDR3 is 16 residues. V was cut by 1 base and J by 4 bases, with 19 bases left in between. The CDR3 here is CAWSDPKRGRITEAFF. The CDR3 nucleotides read TGTGCCTGGAGTGACCCCAAGAGAGGGCGGATCACTGAAGCTTTCTTT.

This clonotype was recorded many times. J is TRBJ2-7 and V is TRBV15; D gene uncertain. The CDR3 is made up of 13 amino acids. Trimming removed 5 bases from V and 0 bases from J, with 8 bases in between. The germline CDR1 and CDR2 sequences are LNHNV and YYDKDF (reference sequence). CDR3 bases: TGTGCCACCAGCGTTGCTAGCTCCTACGAGCAGTACTTC. It translates to CATSVASSYEQYF.

This clonotype was recorded at least ten times. The rearrangement links TRBV18 to TRBJ2-7; maybe TRBD1 (5 bases). V dropped 1 base and J dropped 5 bases, with 9 bases sitting between them. Germline V gene lookup returns CDR1 KGHSH and CDR2 LQKENI. This CDR3 contains 13 residues. The DNA for the CDR3 is TGTGCCAGCTCACCACGGGAAGGGGACGAGCAGTACTTC. It encodes CASSPREGDEQYF.

This chain joins TRBV29-1 and TRBJ2-7; 7 nucleotides match TRBD2. The germline V gene encodes CDR1 SQVTM and CDR2 ANQGSEA. Trimming took 3 bases from V and 8 from J; bases not matched to a gene: 10. This CDR3 has 13 amino acids. The CDR3 DNA reads TGCAGCGTTGAGTCGGAGGGAGGGTACAAGCAGTACTTC. This codes for CSVESEGGYKQYF.

This clonotype was recorded at least ten times. The gene calls are TRBV2 and TRBJ2-7, with D perhaps TRBD2 (6 bases). CDR3 size: 12 residues. V gave up 6 bases and J gave up 2 bases, with 8 bases separating them. The germline gives CDR1 SNHLY, CDR2 FYNNEI. In DNA, the CDR3 is TGTGCCAGCAGCGGGACTCCCTACGAGCAGTACTTC. It yields the protein CASSGTPYEQYF.